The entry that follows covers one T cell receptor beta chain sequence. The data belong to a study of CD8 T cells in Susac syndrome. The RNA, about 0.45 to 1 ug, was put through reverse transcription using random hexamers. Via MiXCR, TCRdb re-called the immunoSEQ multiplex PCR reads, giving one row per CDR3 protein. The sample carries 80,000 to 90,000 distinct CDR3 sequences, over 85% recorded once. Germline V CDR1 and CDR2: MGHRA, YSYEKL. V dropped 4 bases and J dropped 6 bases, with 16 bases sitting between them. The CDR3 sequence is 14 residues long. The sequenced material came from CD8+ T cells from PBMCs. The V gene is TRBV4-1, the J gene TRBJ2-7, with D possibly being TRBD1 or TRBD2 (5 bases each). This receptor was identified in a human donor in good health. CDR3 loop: CASSPNLGTGEQYF. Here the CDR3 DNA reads TGCGCCAGCAGCCCCAATCTAGGGACCGGCGAGCAGTACTTC.